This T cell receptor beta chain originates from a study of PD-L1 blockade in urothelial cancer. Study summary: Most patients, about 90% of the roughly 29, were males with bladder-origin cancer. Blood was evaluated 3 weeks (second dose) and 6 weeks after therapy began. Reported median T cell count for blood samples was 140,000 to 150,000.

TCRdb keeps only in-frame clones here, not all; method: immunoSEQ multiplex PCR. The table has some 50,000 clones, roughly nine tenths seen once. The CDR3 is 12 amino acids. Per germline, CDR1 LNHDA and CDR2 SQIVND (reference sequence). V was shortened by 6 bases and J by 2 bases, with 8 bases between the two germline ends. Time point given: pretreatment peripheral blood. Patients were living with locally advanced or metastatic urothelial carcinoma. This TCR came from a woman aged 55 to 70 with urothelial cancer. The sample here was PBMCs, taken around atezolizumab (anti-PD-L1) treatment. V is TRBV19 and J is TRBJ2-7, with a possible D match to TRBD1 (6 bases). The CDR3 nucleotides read TGTGCCAGTAGACAGGGAACCTACGAGCAGTACTTC. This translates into CASRQGTYEQYF. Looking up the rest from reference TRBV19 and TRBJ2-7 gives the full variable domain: DGGITQSPKYLFRKEGQNVTLSCEQNLNHDAMYWYRQDPGQGLRLIYYSQIVNDFQKGDIAEGYSVSREKKESFPLTVTSAQKNPTAFYLCASRQGTYEQYFGPGTRLTVT.